Listed here is a single T cell receptor (beta chain). The sample comes from a study of blood T cell repertoires in COVID-19. Study in general: The United States, Italy and Spain supplied acute and convalescent COVID-19 samples. T cells, B-cell-depleted T cells, or PBMCs supplied cDNA or gDNA.

In the source study's methods: Quantification of nucleated cells was approximated via reference gene primer amplification. Assay: immunoSEQ multiplex PCR; the TCRdb copy retains only in-frame clones and omits some. That table is the source of V, J and clone size, and D and trimming were worked out from the DNA. The profile shows roughly 69,000 clones, more than 65% of them singletons. V was cut by 7 bases and J by 5 bases, with 14 bases left in between. Germline CDR1 is LNHDA and CDR2 is SQIVND (reference sequence). This CDR3 spans 13 amino acids. This clonotype originated in a human donor in a cohort sampled during active COVID-19. Sequenced: peripheral blood. This chain connects TRBV19 to TRBJ2-5; possibly TRBD1 for D (5 bases). CDR3 in DNA: TGTGCCAGTAAGGCTCAGGGCCGGGAGACCCAGTACTTC. It encodes CASKAQGRETQYF.